This T cell receptor beta chain emerged from a study of T-cell memory formation after mild COVID-19. CDR3 length: 16 residues. CDR1 and CDR2 from the germline V gene are SGHRS and YFSETQ. V trimming: 5 bases; J trimming: 0 bases; junction bases outside the gene matches: 5. Study results and caveats: Contracting CD8+ clones were enriched in EMRA, CD4+ mainly in CM and EM. Pre-infection memory carried some responding clones, suggesting that cross-reactive memory joined. Later expanders leaned CD4+, whereas day 15 to 85 contracting clones were balanced CD4/CD8.

As for this clonotype: Its specificity is not known.

Using its own MiXCR run on the 5' RACE reads, TCRdb lists one record per CDR3 protein. Among about 270,000 distinct CDR3 sequences listed, around 15% were seen once. The TCR originated in a man between 18 and 35 years old who had mild COVID-19 (a few samples of this study predate the infection). Cell type and time point are not known. The chain has TRBV5-1 and TRBJ2-5; 12 nucleotides align to TRBD2. Source material: PBMCs or a T cell subset sorted from them (not recorded which). CDR3 region: CASSLGLAGNQETQYF. CDR3 nucleotides: TGCGCCAGCAGTCTCGGACTAGCGGGGAACCAAGAGACCCAGTACTTC.